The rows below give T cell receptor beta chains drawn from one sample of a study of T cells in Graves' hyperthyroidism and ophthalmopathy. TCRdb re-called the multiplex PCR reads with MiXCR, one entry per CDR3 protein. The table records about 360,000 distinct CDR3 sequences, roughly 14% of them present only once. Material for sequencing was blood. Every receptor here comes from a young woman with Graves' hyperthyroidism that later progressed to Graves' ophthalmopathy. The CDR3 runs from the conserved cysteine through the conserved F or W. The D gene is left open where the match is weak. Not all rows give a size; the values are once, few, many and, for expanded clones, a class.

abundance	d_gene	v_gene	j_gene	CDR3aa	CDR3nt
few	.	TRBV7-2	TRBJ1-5	CASSPRGVGGNQPQHF	TGTGCCAGCAGCCCCCGTGGGGTAGGTGGCAATCAGCCCCAGCATTTT
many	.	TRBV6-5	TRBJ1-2	CASSYSTEGYGYTF	TGTGCCAGCAGTTACTCGACGGAGGGTTATGGCTACACCTTC
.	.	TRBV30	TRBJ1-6	CAWRTGAFNSPLHF	TGTGCCTGGAGGACCGGGGCGTTTAATTCACCCCTCCACTTT
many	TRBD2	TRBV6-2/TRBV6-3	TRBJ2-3	CASTSGNPSDTQYF	TGTGCCAGCACTAGCGGGAACCCGTCAGATACGCAGTATTTT
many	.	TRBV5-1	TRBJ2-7	CASSLVLPAYEQYF	TGCGCCAGCAGCTTGGTACTACCCGCCTACGAGCAGTACTTC
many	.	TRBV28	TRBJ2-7	CASSLQESYEQYF	TGTGCCAGCAGTTTACAGGAGAGCTACGAGCAGTACTTC
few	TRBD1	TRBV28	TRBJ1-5	CASRPTGVNQPQHF	TGTGCCAGCAGGCCTACAGGGGTCAATCAGCCCCAGCATTTT
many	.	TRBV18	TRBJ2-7	CASSPNSTYEQYF	TGTGCCAGCTCACCAAACTCCACCTACGAGCAGTACTTC
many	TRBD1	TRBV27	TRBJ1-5	CASSPGTASRSQPQHF	TGTGCCAGCAGTCCGGGGACAGCCAGTCGAAGTCAGCCCCAGCATTTT
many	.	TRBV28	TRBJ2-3	CASSSISTDTQYF	TGTGCCAGCAGTTCAATTAGCACAGATACGCAGTATTTT
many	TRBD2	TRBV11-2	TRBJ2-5	CASSLRLAAETQYF	TGTGCCAGCAGCCTGCGACTAGCTGCGGAGACCCAGTACTTC
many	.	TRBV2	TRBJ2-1	CASSPDAGRQFF	TGTGCCAGCAGCCCCGACGCAGGGCGGCAGTTCTTC
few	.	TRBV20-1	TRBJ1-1	CSARDWDGGGTEAFF	TGCAGTGCTAGAGATTGGGACGGGGGCGGCACTGAAGCTTTCTTT
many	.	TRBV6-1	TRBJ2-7	CASSERQGNEQYF	TGTGCCAGCAGTGAAAGGCAGGGGAACGAGCAGTACTTC
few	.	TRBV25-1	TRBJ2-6	CASRPGFSSGANVLTF	TGTGCCAGCAGACCAGGGTTCAGCTCTGGGGCCAACGTCCTGACTTTC
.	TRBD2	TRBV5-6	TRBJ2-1	CASSLGVAGDFDEQFF	TGTGCCAGCAGCTTAGGGGTAGCGGGAGACTTCGATGAGCAGTTCTTC
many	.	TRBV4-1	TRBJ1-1	CASNTEGPKNTEAFF	TGCGCCAGCAACACGGAAGGCCCGAAGAACACTGAAGCTTTCTTT
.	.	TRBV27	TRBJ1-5	CACTLRGGNSNQPQHF	TGTGCCTGCACCCTACGGGGCGGAAATAGCAATCAGCCCCAGCATTTT
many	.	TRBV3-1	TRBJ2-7	CASSQGLQGEQYF	TGTGCCAGCAGCCAAGGATTGCAAGGGGAGCAGTACTTC
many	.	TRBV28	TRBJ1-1	CASGQMNTEAFF	TGTGCCAGCGGACAGATGAACACTGAAGCTTTCTTT
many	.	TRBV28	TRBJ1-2	CASSPSHGGSNYGYTF	TGTGCCAGCAGTCCTTCGCATGGGGGCTCTAACTATGGCTACACCTTC
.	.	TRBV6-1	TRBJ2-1	CASRPTGNSYNEQFF	TGTGCCAGCAGACCCACAGGGAATTCCTACAATGAGCAGTTCTTC
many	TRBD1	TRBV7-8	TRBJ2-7	CASGYRGFYEQYF	TGTGCCAGCGGCTACAGGGGGTTCTACGAGCAGTACTTC
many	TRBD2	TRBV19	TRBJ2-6	CASSIDTSGSASGANVLTF	TGTGCCAGTAGTATAGATACTAGCGGGAGTGCAAGTGGGGCCAACGTCCTGACTTTC
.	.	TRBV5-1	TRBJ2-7	CASSADSSLWEQYF	TGCGCCAGCAGCGCGGACAGTTCCCTTTGGGAGCAGTACTTC
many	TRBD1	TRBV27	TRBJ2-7	CASSPQGARRVMEQYF	TGTGCCAGCAGTCCCCAGGGGGCGCGGCGGGTGATGGAGCAGTACTTC
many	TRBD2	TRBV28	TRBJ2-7	CASSLLAGAEQYF	TGTGCCAGCAGTTTACTAGCGGGAGCCGAGCAGTACTTC
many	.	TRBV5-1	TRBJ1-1	CASSFELNTEAFF	TGCGCCAGCAGCTTTGAGTTGAACACTGAAGCTTTCTTT
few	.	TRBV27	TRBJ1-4	CASSSPLRLFF	TGTGCCAGCAGTTCACCCCTCCGACTGTTTTTT
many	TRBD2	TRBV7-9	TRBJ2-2	CASSLDGTRNTGELFF	TGTGCCAGCAGCTTAGATGGGACTAGAAACACCGGGGAGCTGTTTTTT
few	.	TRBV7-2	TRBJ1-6	CASSLGPSPLHF	TGTGCCAGCAGCTTAGGCCCCTCACCCCTCCACTTT
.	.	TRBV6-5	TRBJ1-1	CASSFQRRTTEAFF	TGTGCCAGCAGTTTCCAACGACGGACCACTGAAGCTTTCTTT
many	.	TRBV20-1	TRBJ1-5	CSASPSLARANSNQPQHF	TGCAGTGCTTCTCCATCCCTCGCCAGGGCCAATAGCAATCAGCCCCAGCATTTT
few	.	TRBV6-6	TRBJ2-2	CASSYSGRNTGELFF	TGTGCCAGCAGTTACTCGGGACGGAACACCGGGGAGCTGTTTTTT
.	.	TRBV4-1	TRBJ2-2	CASSQGWVSGELFF	TGCGCCAGCAGCCAAGGGTGGGTTAGCGGGGAGCTGTTTTTT
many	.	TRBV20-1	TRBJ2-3	CSARARSPTVRDTQYF	TGCAGTGCTAGAGCTCGGAGCCCCACAGTCAGAGATACGCAGTATTTT
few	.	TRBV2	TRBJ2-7	CASMLSGLPYEQYF	TGTGCCAGCATGTTGTCAGGGCTCCCCTACGAGCAGTACTTC
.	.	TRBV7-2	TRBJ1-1	CASSLDPGRLNTEAFF	TGTGCCAGCAGCTTAGATCCGGGACGGTTGAACACTGAAGCTTTCTTT
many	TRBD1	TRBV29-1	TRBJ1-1	CSSRLTGTTEAFF	TGCAGCTCCCGCCTGACAGGGACCACTGAAGCTTTCTTT
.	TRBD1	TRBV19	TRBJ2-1	CASSPDRGGYDEQFF	TGTGCCAGTAGCCCGGACAGGGGAGGGTACGATGAGCAGTTCTTC
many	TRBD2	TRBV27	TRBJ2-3	CASSPGTSGSTDTQYF	TGTGCCAGCAGTCCAGGGACTAGCGGGAGCACAGATACGCAGTATTTT
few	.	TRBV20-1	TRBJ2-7	CSARDQGTRQYF	TGCAGTGCTAGAGACCAGGGAACGAGGCAGTACTTC
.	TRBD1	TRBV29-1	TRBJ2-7	CSVEDGGQGNEQYF	TGCAGCGTTGAAGATGGGGGACAGGGAAACGAGCAGTACTTC
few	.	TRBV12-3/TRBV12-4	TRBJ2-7	CASSFGHALSYEQYF	TGTGCCAGCAGTTTCGGGCATGCCCTCTCCTACGAGCAGTACTTC
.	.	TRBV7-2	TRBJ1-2	CASSLEVTYNYGYTF	TGTGCCAGCAGCTTAGAGGTTACCTACAACTATGGCTACACCTTC
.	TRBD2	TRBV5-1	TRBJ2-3	CASSFGGGSGTDTQYF	TGCGCCAGCAGCTTTGGGGGGGGAAGTGGCACAGATACGCAGTATTTT
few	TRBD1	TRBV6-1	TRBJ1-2	CASRDPAGGGYTF	TGTGCCAGCAGAGATCCCGCAGGGGGAGGCTACACCTTC
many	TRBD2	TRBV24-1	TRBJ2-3	CATSDPGTSGSKDTQYF	TGTGCCACCAGTGACCCCGGGACTAGCGGGAGCAAAGATACGCAGTATTTT
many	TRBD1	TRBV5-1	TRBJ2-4	CASSPGTALAKNIQYF	TGCGCCAGCAGCCCGGGGACAGCACTAGCCAAAAACATTCAGTACTTC
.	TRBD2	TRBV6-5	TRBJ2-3	CASSTGGRLSDTQYF	TGTGCCAGCAGTACTGGCGGGAGGCTCTCAGATACGCAGTATTTT
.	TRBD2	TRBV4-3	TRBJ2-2	CASSQVLAGAGELFF	TGCGCCAGCAGCCAAGTACTAGCGGGAGCTGGGGAGCTGTTTTTT
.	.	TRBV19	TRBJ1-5	CASSIKGVEYSNQPQHF	TGTGCCAGTAGTATAAAGGGGGTGGAGTATAGCAATCAGCCCCAGCATTTT
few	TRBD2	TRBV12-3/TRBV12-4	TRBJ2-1	CASTPSGRIYNEQFF	TGTGCCAGCACCCCAAGCGGGAGGATTTACAATGAGCAGTTCTTC
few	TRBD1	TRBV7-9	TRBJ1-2	CASTRQGVSYTF	TGTGCCAGCACCAGACAGGGGGTGAGCTACACCTTC
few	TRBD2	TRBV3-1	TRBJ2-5	CASSQAPTSGQYF	TGTGCCAGCAGCCAAGCCCCTACTAGCGGCCAGTACTTC
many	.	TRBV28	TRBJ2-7	CASSLPRSEQYF	TGTGCCAGCAGTTTGCCCAGGTCCGAGCAGTACTTC
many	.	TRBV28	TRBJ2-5	CASTLGGETQYF	TGTGCCAGCACCTTGGGCGGGGAGACCCAGTACTTC
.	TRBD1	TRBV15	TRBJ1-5	CATSRDYEGADQPQHF	TGTGCCACCAGCAGAGATTACGAGGGGGCGGACCAGCCCCAGCATTTT
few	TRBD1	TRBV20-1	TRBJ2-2	CSASTRQGRSGELFF	TGCAGTGCTTCAACTAGACAGGGAAGGTCCGGGGAGCTGTTTTTT